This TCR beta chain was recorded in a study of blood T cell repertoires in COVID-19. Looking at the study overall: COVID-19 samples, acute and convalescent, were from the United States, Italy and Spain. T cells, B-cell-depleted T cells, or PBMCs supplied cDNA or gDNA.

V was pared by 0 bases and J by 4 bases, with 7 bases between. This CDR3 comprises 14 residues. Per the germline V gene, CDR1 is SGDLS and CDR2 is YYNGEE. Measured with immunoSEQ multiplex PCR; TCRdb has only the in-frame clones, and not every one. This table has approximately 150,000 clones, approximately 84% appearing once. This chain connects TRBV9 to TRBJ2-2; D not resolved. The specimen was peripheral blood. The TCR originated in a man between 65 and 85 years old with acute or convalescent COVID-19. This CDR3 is CASSVEHRTGELFF. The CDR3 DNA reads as TGTGCCAGCAGCGTAGAACACCGCACCGGGGAGCTGTTTTTT. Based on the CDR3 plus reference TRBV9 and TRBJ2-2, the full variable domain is DSGVTQTPKHLITATGQRVTLRCSPRSGDLSVYWYQQSLDQGLQFLIQYYNGEERAKGNILERFSAQQFPDLHSELNLSSLELGDSALYFCASSVEHRTGELFFGEGSRLTVL.